This T cell receptor beta chain stems from a study of blood T cells in healthy people across ages. Points from the study as a whole: Researchers deemed the diversity estimates from one million T cells underestimates. The long-lived group displayed more naive CD4+ cells, plus higher diversity, than the aged donors did.

A sample-barcoded 5' primer and a J-beta primer mix were used in a second PCR of about 6 to 12 cycles. TCRdb recomputed calls from the 5' RACE reads with MiXCR, one row per CDR3 protein. The sample includes fewer than 1,000,000 distinct CDR3 sequences, 46% of them seen just once. This CDR3 comprises 14 residues. The ends were cut back, 5 bases at V and 11 bases at J, with 18 bases in the middle. In regard to this clonotype: Its antigen remains unknown.

This TCR was sampled from a man older than 75 in good health. The genes are TRBV12-3 or TRBV12-4 and TRBJ1-4; D might be TRBD1 (5 bases). Sequenced: blood. The CDR3 loop reads CASSPGTVTDKLFF. The CDR3 bases are TGTGCCAGCAGTCCAGGGACGGTAACGGACAAACTGTTTTTT.